This passage covers 29 T cell receptor beta chains from one sample sequenced in a study of T cells expressing NK-cell markers. TCRdb reanalyzed the 5' RACE reads, giving one entry per CDR3 protein sequence and no DNA. In total, the table holds 350,000 to 450,000 distinct CDR3 sequences. Sequencing used blood T cells: a sorted CD56 or NKG2C T cell subset, CD4+ or CD8+ T cells, or bulk PBMC T cells (not recorded which). These receptors came from a man between 18 and 69 years old in good health.

The chain couples TRBV19 to TRBJ2-7. This CDR3 contains 15 residues. The germline V gene has CDR1 LNHDA and CDR2 SQIVND (reference sequence). The CDR3 loop is CASTSTSGSSYEQYF.

This rearrangement joins TRBV24-1 to TRBJ2-3; checking the TCRdb D call of TRBD1 is not possible without DNA. CDR3 size: 16 residues. Germline V gene sequence: CDR1 KGHDR, CDR2 SFDVKD. The CDR3 spells CATSDPTRQGTDTQYF.

The V and J genes are TRBV5-1 and TRBJ1-1; TCRdb's D call of TRBD1 is untestable without DNA. In germline, CDR1 is SGHRS, CDR2 YFSETQ. This CDR3 has 16 amino acids. The CDR3 loop reads CASTLTGGLTNTEAFF.

V and J are TRBV4-2 and TRBJ1-1; TCRdb proposes TRBD1, but this gene call is untestable without DNA. Per the germline V gene, CDR1 is LGHNA and CDR2 is YNFKEQ. The CDR3 is 15 amino acids. CDR3 region: CASSQAGQGNTEAFF.

CDR3 region: CASRAGRFMNTEAFF. The J gene is TRBJ1-1, the V gene TRBV2. Germline CDR1 is SNHLY and CDR2 is FYNNEI. The CDR3 consists of 15 residues.

The chain combines TRBV12-3 or TRBV12-4 with TRBJ2-2; no DNA is available, so the TRBD1 call from TCRdb remains unchecked. This CDR3 region has 14 residues. Here the CDR3 reads CANSIRTDTGELFF.

This rearrangement joins TRBV15 to TRBJ2-7. The CDR3 length is 15 residues. Germline V gene data show CDR1 as LNHNV and CDR2 as YYDKDF (reference sequence). CDR3 region: CATSRDITLSYEQYF.

The chain employs TRBV6-5 and TRBJ1-3; TCRdb reports TRBD1, a call that lacks DNA to check it against. Germline values: CDR1 MNHEY, CDR2 SVGAGI. This CDR3 has 16 residues. This CDR3 reads CASSYSYRTGLNTIYF.

The chain uses TRBV18 and TRBJ2-2; without DNA, the TCRdb call of TRBD1 cannot be checked. There are 16 residues in the CDR3. Germline V gene data show CDR1 as KGHSH and CDR2 as LQKENI. The CDR3 region is CASSADRGDGTGELFF.

The chain recombines TRBV12-3 or TRBV12-4 with TRBJ1-1. The CDR3 is made up of 11 amino acids. The chain's CDR3 is CAIRRGGVAFF.

This sequence joins TRBV7-2 and TRBJ2-3; with no DNA, the TCRdb D assignment of TRBD1 cannot be verified. CDR1 SGHTA and CDR2 FQGNSA come from the germline V gene. The CDR3 is made up of 15 amino acids. The CDR3 region is CASSARTGSKDTQYF.

This chain links TRBV4-1 with TRBJ2-3. The CDR3 is 16 residues long. In germline, CDR1 is MGHRA, CDR2 YSYEKL. This CDR3 is CASSHGDSRRTDTQYF.

The genes are TRBV12-3 or TRBV12-4 and TRBJ1-1; TCRdb picks TRBD1, but there is no DNA to check that call. There are 14 residues in the CDR3. The CDR3 sequence is CASSFQGMNTEAFF.

The rearrangement joins TRBV12-3 or TRBV12-4 to TRBJ2-5; without DNA, the TCRdb call of TRBD2 cannot be checked. The CDR3 extends over 14 amino acids. CDR3 in amino acids: CASSGLAGLRTQYF.

V and J are TRBV7-9 and TRBJ2-7; the TCRdb call, TRBD2, lacks DNA for checking. The CDR3 contains 16 residues. The V gene's germline CDR1 is SEHNR and CDR2 FQNEAQ (reference sequence). The CDR3 region is CASSFISGDYYERQYF.

The chain links TRBV10-2 to TRBJ1-1; as DNA is missing, the TRBD1 call by TCRdb cannot be tested. CDR1 is WSHSY, CDR2 SAAADI, per germline. There are 14 residues in the CDR3. The CDR3 protein is CASSADRGSTEAFF.

The V and J genes are TRBV24-1 and TRBJ1-6. Looked up from germline, CDR1 is KGHDR and CDR2 is SFDVKD. This CDR3 has 20 residues. CDR3 amino acids: CATSDLLGSAASSYNSPLHF.

CDR3 amino acids: CASSEAQYRGLLYEQYF. The J gene is TRBJ2-7, the V gene TRBV6-1; the D call of TRBD1 rests on TCRdb alone, since no DNA is present to check it. The CDR3 consists of 17 residues. Germline CDR1 is MNHNS and CDR2 is SASEGT.

The chain couples TRBV5-4 to TRBJ1-4. The CDR3 totals 15 residues. The V gene's germline CDR1 is SGHNT and CDR2 YYREEE (reference sequence). This CDR3 is CASSLSRGPNEKLFF.

This chain connects TRBV6-1 to TRBJ2-7; TCRdb selects TRBD2, and the lack of DNA leaves this call unchecked. Looked up from germline, CDR1 is MNHNS and CDR2 is SASEGT. This CDR3 has 14 residues. The CDR3: CASRRQASSYEQYF.

The J gene is TRBJ2-2, the V gene TRBV11-1; TCRdb returns TRBD1, unconfirmable since there is no DNA. Germline V gives CDR1 SGHAT, CDR2 FQDESV (reference sequence). This CDR3 is 18 amino acids long. CDR3 amino acids: CASSDQERTFANTGELFF.

The rearrangement links TRBV7-3 to TRBJ1-1; TCRdb outputs TRBD1, but without DNA this stays unchecked. Germline lookup yields CDR1 SGHTA and CDR2 FQGTGA. CDR3 length: 14 residues. This CDR3 is CASSPGQGVTEAFF.

The chain couples TRBV5-4 to TRBJ2-7; TCRdb's assignment of TRBD2 cannot be checked, as there is no DNA. Germline V CDR1 and CDR2: SGHNT, YYREEE (reference sequence). CDR3 size: 14 residues. CDR3 region: CASSFVAGVHEQYF.

V gene TRBV7-9 combines with J gene TRBJ2-1. The CDR3 is 12 amino acids. CDR1 and CDR2 (germline): SEHNR, FQNEAQ (reference sequence). The CDR3 sequence is CASSQVTHEQFF.

The rearrangement uses TRBV20-1 and TRBJ1-5; absent DNA, TCRdb's TRBD1 call cannot be checked. The CDR3 runs to 14 residues. CDR1 DFQATT and CDR2 SNEGSKA come from the germline V gene (reference sequence). The CDR3 sequence: CSATDRNNNQPQHF.

The chain is built from TRBV6-5 and TRBJ1-1. In germline, CDR1 is MNHEY, CDR2 SVGAGI. This CDR3 has 14 residues. This chain's CDR3 is CASSFTTLNTEAFF.

This chain uses TRBV6-5 with TRBJ1-5; checking the TCRdb D call of TRBD1 is not possible without DNA. CDR3 length equals 17 residues. Per the germline V gene, CDR1 is MNHEY and CDR2 is SVGAGI. The CDR3 spells CASSYRTTGGANQPQHF.

This chain connects TRBV11-1 to TRBJ2-3; TCRdb names TRBD2, which stays unverified in the absence of DNA. Germline CDR1 is SGHAT and CDR2 is FQDESV (reference sequence). The CDR3 runs to 14 residues. CDR3: CASSRSTSEDTQYF.

The chain is built from TRBV6-1 and TRBJ1-1. Per the germline V gene, CDR1 is MNHNS and CDR2 is SASEGT. This CDR3 is built from 14 residues. The CDR3: CASSELRGGTEAFF.